This section outlines one T cell receptor (beta chain) sequence together with its context. No antigen is known for it. This entry is derived from a study of CXCR3-negative and CXCR3-positive naive CD8 T cells. Whole-study findings and limits: Both of the naive subsets showed about the same high diversity, but memory CD8+ cells had much less. Similar TRBV-TRBJ usage characterized naive CXCR3-negative and CXCR3-positive cells; memory cells differed. The study inferred TCR strength from TRB CDR3 properties and found comparable surface CD5 between naive subsets.

Researchers prepared the TRB cDNA libraries using 5' RACE with UMI labels. TCRdb reprocessed the 5' RACE reads and keeps a single row for each CDR3 protein, giving no DNA. This sample contains about 130,000 distinct CDR3 sequences. This CDR3 is built from 17 residues. CDR1 and CDR2 from the germline V gene are SEHNR and FQNEAQ (reference sequence). The sequence was obtained from a human donor in good health. Some clones in this sample may be carry-over from other donors' samples. The chain employs TRBV7-9 and TRBJ2-1. Specimen: naive CXCR3- CD8+ T cells from blood. Subset here: CD45RO-CCR7+CD27+CD95- naive CD8+ T cells lacking CXCR3 (TNR3-). CDR3: CASSFLAAENSYNEQFF. The whole variable domain, remainder taken from reference TRBV7-9 and TRBJ2-1, is DTGVSQNPRHKITKRGQNVTFRCDPISEHNRLYWYRQTLGQGPEFLTYFQNEAQLEKSRLLSDRFSAERPKGSFSTLEIQRTEQGDSAMYLCASSFLAAENSYNEQFFGPGTRLTVL.